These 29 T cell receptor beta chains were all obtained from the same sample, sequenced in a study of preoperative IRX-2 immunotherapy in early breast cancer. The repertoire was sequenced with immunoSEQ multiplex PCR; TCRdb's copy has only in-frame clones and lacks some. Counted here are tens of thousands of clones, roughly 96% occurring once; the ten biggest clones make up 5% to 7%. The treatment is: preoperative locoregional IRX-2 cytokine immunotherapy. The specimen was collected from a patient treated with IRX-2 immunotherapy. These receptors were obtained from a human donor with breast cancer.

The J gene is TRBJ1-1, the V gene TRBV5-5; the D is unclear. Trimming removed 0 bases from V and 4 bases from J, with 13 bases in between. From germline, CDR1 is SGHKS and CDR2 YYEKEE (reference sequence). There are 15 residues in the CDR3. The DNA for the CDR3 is TGTGCCAGCAGCTTGGTCGGAGGGCCGAGCACTGAAGCTTTCTTT. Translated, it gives CASSLVGGPSTEAFF.

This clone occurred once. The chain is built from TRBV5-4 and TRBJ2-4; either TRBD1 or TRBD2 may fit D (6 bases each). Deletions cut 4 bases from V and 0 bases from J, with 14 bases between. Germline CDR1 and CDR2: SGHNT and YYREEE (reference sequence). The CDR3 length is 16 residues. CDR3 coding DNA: TGTGCCAGCAGCCCGGGGGCAGATATAGCCAAAAACATTCAGTACTTC. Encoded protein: CASSPGADIAKNIQYF.

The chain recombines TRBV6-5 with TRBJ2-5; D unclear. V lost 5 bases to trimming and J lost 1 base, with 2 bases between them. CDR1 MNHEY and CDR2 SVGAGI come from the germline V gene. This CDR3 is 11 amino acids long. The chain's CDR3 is CASSRQETQYF. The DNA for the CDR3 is TGTGCCAGCAGTCGCCAAGAGACCCAGTACTTC.

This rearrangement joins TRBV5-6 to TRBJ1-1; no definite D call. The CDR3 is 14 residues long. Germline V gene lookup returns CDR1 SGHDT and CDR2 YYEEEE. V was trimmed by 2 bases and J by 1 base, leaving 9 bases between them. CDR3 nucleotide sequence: TGTGCCAGCAGCTTCCCCGGGAGGAACACTGAAGCTTTCTTT. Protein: CASSFPGRNTEAFF. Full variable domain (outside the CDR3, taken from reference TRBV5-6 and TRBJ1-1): DAGVTQSPTHLIKTRGQQVTLRCSPKSGHDTVSWYQQALGQGPQFIFQYYEEEERQRGNFPDRFSGHQFPNYSSELNVNALLLGDSALYLCASSFPGRNTEAFFGQGTRLTVV.

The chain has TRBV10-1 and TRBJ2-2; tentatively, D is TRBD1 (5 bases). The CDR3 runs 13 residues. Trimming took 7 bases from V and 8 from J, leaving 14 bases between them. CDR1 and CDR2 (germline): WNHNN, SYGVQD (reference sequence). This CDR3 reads CASTAGPYGELFF. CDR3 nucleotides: TGCGCCAGCACGGCAGGGCCTTATGGGGAGCTGTTTTTT.

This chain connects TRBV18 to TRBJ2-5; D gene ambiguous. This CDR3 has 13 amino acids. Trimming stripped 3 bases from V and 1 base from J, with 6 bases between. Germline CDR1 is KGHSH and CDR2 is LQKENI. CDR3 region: CASSPLLQETQYF. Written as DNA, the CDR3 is TGTGCCAGCTCACCTCTTCTCCAAGAGACCCAGTACTTC.

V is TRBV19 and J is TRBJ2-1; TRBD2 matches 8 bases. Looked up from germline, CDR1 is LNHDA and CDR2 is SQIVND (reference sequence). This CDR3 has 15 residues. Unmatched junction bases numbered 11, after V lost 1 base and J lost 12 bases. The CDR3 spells CASSIARVGRDVQFF. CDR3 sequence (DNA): TGTGCCAGTAGTATAGCTCGGGTCGGGAGGGACGTGCAGTTCTTC. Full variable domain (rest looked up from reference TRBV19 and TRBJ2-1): DGGITQSPKYLFRKEGQNVTLSCEQNLNHDAMYWYRQDPGQGLRLIYYSQIVNDFQKGDIAEGYSVSREKKESFPLTVTSAQKNPTAFYLCASSIARVGRDVQFFGPGTRLTVL.

The chain's CDR3 is CASSRSGTSGGRDYEQYF. DNA for the CDR3: TGTGCCAGCAGCCGCTCCGGGACTAGCGGGGGGAGAGACTACGAGCAGTACTTC. The chain employs TRBV27 and TRBJ2-7, with 15 bases identical to TRBD2. Trimming took 6 bases from V and 3 from J; bases not matched to a gene: 12. This CDR3 is 18 amino acids long. CDR1 is MNHEY and CDR2 is SMNVEV in the germline V gene (reference sequence).

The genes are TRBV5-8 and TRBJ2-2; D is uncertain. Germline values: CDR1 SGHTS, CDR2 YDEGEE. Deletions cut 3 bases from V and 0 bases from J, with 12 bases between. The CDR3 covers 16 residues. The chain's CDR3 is CASSSLPTANTGELFF. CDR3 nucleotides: TGTGCCAGCAGCTCCCTGCCAACCGCGAACACCGGGGAGCTGTTTTTT.

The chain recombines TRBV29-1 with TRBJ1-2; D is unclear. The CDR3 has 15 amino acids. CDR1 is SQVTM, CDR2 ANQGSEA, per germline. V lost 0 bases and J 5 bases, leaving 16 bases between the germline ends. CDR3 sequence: CSVEDLDGRIYGYTF. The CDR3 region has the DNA TGCAGCGTTGAAGATCTTGATGGCAGGATTTATGGCTACACCTTC.

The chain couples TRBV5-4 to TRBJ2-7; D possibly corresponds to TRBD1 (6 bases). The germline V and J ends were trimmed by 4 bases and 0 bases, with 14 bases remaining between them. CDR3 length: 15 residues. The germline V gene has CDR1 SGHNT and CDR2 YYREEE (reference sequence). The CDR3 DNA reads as TGTGCCAGCAGCCCGGGACACATCTCCTCCTACGAGCAGTACTTC. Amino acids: CASSPGHISSYEQYF.

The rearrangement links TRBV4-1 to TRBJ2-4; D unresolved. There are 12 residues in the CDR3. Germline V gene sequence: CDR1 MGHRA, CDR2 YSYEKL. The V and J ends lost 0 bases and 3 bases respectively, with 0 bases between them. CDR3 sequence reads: CASSQDKNIQYF. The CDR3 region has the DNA TGCGCCAGCAGCCAAGACAAAAACATTCAGTACTTC.

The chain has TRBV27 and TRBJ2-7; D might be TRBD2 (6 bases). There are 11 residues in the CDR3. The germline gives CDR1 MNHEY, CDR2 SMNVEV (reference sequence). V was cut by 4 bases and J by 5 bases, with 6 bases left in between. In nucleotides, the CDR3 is TGTGCCAGCAGTTGGAGGGACGAGCAGTACTTC. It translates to CASSWRDEQYF.

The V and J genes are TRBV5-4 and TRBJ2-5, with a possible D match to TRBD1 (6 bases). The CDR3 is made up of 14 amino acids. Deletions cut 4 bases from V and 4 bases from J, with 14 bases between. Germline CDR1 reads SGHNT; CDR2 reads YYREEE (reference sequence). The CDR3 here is CASSQISRGETQYF. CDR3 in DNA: TGTGCCAGCAGCCAGATAAGCAGGGGAGAGACCCAGTACTTC.

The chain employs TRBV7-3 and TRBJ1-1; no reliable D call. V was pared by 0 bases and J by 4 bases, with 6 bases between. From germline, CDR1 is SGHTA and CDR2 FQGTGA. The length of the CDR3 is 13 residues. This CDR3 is CASSLTGPTEAFF. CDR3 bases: TGTGCCAGCAGCTTAACAGGGCCCACTGAAGCTTTCTTT.

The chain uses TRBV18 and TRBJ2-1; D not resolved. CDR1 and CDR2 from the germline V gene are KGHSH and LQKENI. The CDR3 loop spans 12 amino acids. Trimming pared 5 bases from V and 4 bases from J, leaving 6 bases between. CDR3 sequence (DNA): TGTGCCAGCTCAACATTATACAATGAGCAGTTCTTC. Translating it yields CASSTLYNEQFF.

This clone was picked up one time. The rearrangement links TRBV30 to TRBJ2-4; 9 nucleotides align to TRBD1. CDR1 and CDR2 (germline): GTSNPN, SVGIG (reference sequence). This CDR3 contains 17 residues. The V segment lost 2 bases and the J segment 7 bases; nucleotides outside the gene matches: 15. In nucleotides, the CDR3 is TGTGCCTGGAGTTCCCCGGGACAGGGTTTTGGTGGGAACATTCAGTACTTC. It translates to CAWSSPGQGFGGNIQYF.

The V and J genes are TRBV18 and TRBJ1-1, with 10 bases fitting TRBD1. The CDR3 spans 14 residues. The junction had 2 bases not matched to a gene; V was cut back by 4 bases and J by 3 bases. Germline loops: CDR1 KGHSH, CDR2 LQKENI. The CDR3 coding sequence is TGTGCCAGCTCACTCGGGACAGGGGACACTGAAGCTTTCTTT. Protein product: CASSLGTGDTEAFF. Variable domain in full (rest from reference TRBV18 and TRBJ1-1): NAGVMQNPRHLVRRRGQEARLRCSPMKGHSHVYWYRQLPEEGLKFMVYLQKENIIDESGMPKERFSAEFPKEGPSILRIQQVVRGDSAAYFCASSLGTGDTEAFFGQGTRLTVV.

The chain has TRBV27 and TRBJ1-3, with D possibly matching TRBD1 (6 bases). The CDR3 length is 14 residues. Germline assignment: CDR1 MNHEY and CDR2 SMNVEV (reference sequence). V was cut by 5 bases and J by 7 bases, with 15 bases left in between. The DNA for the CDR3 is TGTGCCAGCAGTCCTTGGGACACCGAGAACACCATATATTTT. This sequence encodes CASSPWDTENTIYF.

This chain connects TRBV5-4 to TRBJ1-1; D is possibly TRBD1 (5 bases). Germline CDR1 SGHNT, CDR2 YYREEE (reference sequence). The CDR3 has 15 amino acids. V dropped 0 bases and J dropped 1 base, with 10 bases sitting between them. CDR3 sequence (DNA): TGTGCCAGCAGCTTGGCTAGAGGGGCGAACACTGAAGCTTTCTTT. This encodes CASSLARGANTEAFF.

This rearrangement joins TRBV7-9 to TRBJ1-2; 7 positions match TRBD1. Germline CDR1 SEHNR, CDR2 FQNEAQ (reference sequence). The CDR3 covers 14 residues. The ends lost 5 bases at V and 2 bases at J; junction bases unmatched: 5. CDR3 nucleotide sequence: TGTGCCAGCAGCGAGGGGGCCCCAAACTATGGCTACACCTTC. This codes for CASSEGAPNYGYTF.

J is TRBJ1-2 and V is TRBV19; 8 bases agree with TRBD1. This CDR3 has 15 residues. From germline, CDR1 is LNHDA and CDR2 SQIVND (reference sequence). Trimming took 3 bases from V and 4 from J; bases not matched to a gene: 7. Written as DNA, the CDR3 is TGTGCCAGTAGTATTCGGACAGGGTATGGCTATGGCTACACCTTC. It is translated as CASSIRTGYGYGYTF. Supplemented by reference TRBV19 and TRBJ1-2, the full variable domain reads DGGITQSPKYLFRKEGQNVTLSCEQNLNHDAMYWYRQDPGQGLRLIYYSQIVNDFQKGDIAEGYSVSREKKESFPLTVTSAQKNPTAFYLCASSIRTGYGYGYTFGSGTRLTVV.

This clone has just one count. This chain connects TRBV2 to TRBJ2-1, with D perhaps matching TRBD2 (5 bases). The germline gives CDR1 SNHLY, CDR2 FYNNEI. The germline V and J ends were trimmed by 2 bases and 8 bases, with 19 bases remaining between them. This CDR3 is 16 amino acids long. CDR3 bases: TGTGCCAGCAGTGAAATCTTGAGGGCTCCCCTCCATGAGCAGTTCTTC. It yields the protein CASSEILRAPLHEQFF.

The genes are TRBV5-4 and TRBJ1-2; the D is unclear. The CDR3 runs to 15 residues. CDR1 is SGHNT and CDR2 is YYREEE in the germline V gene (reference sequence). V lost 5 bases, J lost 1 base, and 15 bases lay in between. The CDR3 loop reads CASRPDRTLNYGYTF. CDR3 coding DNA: TGTGCCAGCAGACCGGACCGAACCCTTAACTATGGCTACACCTTC.

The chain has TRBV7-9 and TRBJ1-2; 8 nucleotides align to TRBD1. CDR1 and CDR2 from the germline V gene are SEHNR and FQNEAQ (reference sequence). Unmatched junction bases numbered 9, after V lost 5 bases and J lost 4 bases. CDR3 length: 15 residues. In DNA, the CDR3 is TGTGCCAGCAGCCCCGGGACAGGAGAAATCTATGGCTACACCTTC. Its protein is CASSPGTGEIYGYTF.

The CDR3 region is CASSTPFFREDGYTF. The CDR3 DNA sequence: TGTGCCAGCAGCACCCCGTTTTTCAGGGAAGATGGCTACACCTTC. This chain uses TRBV7-9 with TRBJ1-2, with a possible D match to TRBD1 (5 bases). CDR1 SEHNR and CDR2 FQNEAQ come from the germline V gene (reference sequence). The CDR3 contains 15 residues. Between the trimmed V and J ends, which lost 5 bases and 6 bases, there was a span of 19 bases.

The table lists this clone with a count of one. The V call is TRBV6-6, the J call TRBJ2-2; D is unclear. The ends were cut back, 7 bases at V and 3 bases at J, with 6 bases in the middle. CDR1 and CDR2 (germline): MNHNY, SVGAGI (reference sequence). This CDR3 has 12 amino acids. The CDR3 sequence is CASIPDTGELFF. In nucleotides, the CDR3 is TGTGCCAGCATTCCGGACACCGGGGAGCTGTTTTTT.

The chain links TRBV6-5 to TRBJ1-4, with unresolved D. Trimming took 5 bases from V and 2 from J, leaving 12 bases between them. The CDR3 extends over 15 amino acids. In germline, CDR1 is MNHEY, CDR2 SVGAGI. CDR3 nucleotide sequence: TGTGCCAGCAGTCCCGAACCGGGGACTAATGAAAAACTGTTTTTT. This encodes CASSPEPGTNEKLFF.

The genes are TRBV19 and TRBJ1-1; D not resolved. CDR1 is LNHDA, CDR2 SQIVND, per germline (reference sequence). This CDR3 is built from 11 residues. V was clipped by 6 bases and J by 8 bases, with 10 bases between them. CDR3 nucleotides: TGTGCCAGTAGCCTCGGAGGGGAAGCTTTCTTT. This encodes CASSLGGEAFF.